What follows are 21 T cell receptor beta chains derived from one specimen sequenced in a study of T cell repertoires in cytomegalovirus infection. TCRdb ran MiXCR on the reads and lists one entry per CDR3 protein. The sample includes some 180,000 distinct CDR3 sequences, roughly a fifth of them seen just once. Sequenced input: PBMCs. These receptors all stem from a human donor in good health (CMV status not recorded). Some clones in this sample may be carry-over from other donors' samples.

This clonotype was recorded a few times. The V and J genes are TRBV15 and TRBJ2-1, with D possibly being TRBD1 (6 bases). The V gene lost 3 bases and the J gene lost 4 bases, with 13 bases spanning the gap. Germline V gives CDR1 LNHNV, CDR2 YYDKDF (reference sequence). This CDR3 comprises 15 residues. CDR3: CATSSETGRYNEQFF. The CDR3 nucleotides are TGTGCCACCAGCAGCGAGACAGGCCGTTACAATGAGCAGTTCTTC.

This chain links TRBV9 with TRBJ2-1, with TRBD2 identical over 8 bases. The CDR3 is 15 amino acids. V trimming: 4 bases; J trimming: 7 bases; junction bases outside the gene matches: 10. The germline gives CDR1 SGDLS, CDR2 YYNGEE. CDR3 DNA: TGTGCCAGCAGCCCGAGCGGGAGTCCGGGAAATGAGCAGTTCTTC. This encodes CASSPSGSPGNEQFF.

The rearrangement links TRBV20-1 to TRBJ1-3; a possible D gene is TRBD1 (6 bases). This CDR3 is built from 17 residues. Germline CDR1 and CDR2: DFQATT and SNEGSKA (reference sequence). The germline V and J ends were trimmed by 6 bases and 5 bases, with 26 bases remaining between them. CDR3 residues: CSATGGGREGTRNTIYF. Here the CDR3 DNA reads TGCAGTGCCACTGGTGGGGGGCGCGAAGGAACTCGAAACACCATATATTTT.

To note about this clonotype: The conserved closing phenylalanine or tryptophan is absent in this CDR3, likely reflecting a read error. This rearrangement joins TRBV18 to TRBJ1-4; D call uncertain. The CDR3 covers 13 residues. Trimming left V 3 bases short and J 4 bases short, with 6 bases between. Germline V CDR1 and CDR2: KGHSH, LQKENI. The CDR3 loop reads CASSPGINEKLFI. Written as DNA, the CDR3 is TGTGCCAGCTCACCGGGGATTAATGAAAAACTGTTTATT.

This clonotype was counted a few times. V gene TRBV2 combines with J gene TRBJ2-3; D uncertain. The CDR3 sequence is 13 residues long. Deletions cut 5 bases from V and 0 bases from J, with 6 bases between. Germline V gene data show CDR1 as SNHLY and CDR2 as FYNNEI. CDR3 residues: CASSRRSTDTQYF. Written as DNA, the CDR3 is TGTGCCAGCAGTCGACGAAGCACAGATACGCAGTATTTT.

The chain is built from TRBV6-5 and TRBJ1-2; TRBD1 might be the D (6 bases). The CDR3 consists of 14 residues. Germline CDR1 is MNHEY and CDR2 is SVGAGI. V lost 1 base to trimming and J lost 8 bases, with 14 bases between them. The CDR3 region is CASSYYREIAGYTF. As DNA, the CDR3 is TGTGCCAGCAGTTACTACAGGGAGATAGCAGGCTACACCTTC.

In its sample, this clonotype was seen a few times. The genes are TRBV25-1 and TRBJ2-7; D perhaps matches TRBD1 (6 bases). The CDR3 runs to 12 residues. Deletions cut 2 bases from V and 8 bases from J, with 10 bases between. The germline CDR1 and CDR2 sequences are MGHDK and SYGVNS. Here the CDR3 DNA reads TGTGCCAGCAGTGAACCAGGGGTCAAGCAGTACTTC. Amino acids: CASSEPGVKQYF.

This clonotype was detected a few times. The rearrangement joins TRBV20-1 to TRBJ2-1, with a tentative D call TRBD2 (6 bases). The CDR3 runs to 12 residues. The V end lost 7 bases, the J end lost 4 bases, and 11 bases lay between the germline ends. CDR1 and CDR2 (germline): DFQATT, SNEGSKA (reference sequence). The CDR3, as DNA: TGCAGTGGGAGGCGGGATTACAATGAGCAGTTCTTC. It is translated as CSGRRDYNEQFF.

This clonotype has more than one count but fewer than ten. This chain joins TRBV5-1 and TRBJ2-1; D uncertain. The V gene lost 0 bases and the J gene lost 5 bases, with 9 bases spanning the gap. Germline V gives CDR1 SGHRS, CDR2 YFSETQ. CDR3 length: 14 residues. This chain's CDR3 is CASSLGRINNEQFF. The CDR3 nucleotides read TGCGCCAGCAGCTTGGGACGGATTAACAATGAGCAGTTCTTC.

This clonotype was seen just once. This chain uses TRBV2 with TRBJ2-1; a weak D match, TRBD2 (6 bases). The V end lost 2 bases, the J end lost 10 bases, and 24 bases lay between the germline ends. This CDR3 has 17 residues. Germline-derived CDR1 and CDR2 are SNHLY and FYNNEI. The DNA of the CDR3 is TGTGCCAGCAGTGAAAATCCTTTGAGTGGTAGCGGAGACGAGCAGTTCTTC. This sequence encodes CASSENPLSGSGDEQFF. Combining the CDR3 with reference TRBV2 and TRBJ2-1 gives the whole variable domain EPEVTQTPSHQVTQMGQEVILRCVPISNHLYFYWYRQILGQKVEFLVSFYNNEISEKSEIFDDQFSVERPDGSNFTLKIRSTKLEDSAMYFCASSENPLSGSGDEQFFGPGTRLTVL.

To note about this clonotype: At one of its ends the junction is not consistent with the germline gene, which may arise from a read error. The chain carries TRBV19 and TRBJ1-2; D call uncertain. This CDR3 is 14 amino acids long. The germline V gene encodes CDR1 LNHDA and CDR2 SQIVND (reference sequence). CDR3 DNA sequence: TGTGTCAGTCGACTCCTGACAAACAACTATGGCTACACCTTC. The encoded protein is CVSRLLTNNYGYTF.

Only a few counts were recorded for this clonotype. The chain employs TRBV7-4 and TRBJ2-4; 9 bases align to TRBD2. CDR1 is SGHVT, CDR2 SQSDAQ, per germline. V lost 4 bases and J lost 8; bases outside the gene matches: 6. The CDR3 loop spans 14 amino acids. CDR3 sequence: CASSSTGLADIQYF. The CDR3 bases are TGTGCCAGCAGCTCAACGGGACTAGCAGACATTCAGTACTTC.

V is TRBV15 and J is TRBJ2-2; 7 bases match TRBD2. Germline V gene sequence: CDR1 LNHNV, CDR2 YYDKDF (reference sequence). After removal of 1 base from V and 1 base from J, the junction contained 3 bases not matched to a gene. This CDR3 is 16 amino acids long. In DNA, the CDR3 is TGTGCCACCAGCAGAGTTGGCGGGGGGAACACCGGGGAGCTGTTTTTT. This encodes CATSRVGGGNTGELFF.

The CDR3 DNA reads TGTGCCAGCAGCTTAGCGCCGGACACTGAAGCTTTCTTT. Its protein is CASSLAPDTEAFF. The chain links TRBV7-8 to TRBJ1-1; D gene ambiguous. Germline lookup yields CDR1 SGHVS and CDR2 FQNEAQ. This CDR3 is 13 amino acids long. V lost 0 bases to trimming and J lost 3 bases, with 5 bases between them.

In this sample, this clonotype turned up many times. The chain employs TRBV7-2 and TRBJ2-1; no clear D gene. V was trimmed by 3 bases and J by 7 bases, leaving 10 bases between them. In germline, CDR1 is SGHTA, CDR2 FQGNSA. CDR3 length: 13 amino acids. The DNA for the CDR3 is TGTGCCAGCAGCTTGGGGTGGGGAAATGAGCAGTTCTTC. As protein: CASSLGWGNEQFF.

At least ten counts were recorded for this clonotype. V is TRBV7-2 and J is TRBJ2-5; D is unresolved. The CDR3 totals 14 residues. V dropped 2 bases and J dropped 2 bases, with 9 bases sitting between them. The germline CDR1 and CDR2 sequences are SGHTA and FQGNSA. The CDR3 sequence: CASSLSQLQETQYF. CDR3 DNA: TGTGCCAGCAGCTTAAGTCAACTACAAGAGACCCAGTACTTC.

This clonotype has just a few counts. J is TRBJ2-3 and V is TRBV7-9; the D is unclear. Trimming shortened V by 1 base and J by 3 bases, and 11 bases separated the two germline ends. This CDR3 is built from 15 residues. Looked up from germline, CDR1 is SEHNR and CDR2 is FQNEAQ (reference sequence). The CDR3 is CASSLVLGVTDTQYF. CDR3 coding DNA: TGTGCCAGCAGCTTAGTCCTCGGCGTGACAGATACGCAGTATTTT.

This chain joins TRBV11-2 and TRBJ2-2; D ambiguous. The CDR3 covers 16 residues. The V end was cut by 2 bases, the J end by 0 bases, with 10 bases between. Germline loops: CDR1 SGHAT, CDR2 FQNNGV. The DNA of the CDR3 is TGTGCCAGCAGCTTATTCCGACGGACGAACACCGGGGAGCTGTTTTTT. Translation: CASSLFRRTNTGELFF.

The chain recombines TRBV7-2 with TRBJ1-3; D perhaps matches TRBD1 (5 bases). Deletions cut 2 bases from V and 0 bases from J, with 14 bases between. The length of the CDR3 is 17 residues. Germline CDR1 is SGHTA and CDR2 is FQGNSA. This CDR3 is CASSLSRTRISGNTIYF. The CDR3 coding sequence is TGTGCCAGCAGCTTATCGCGGACAAGAATCTCTGGAAACACCATATATTTT.

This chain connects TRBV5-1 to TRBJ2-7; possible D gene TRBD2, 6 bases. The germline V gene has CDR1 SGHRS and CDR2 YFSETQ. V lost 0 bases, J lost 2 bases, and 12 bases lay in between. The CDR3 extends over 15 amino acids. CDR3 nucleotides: TGCGCCAGCAGCTTGGATCCGGGGGTCACCTACGAGCAGTACTTC. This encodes CASSLDPGVTYEQYF.

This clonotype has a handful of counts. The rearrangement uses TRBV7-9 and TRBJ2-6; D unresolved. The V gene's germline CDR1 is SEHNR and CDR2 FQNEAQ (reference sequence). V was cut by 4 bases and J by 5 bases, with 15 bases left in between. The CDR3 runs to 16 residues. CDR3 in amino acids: CASSSSVQTRANVLTF. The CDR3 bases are TGTGCCAGCAGCTCTTCCGTCCAAACTCGGGCCAACGTCCTGACTTTC.